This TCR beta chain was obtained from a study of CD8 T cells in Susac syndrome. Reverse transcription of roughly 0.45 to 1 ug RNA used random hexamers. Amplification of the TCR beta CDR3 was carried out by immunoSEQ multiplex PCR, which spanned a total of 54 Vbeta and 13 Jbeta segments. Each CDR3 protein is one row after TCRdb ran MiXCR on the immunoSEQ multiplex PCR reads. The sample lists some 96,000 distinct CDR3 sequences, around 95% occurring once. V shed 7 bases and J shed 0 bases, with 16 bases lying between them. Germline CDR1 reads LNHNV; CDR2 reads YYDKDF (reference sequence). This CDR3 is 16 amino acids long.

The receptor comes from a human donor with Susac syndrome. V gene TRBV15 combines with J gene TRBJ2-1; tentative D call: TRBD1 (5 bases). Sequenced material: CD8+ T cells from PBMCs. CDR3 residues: CATTHLGQSSYNEQFF. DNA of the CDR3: TGTGCCACCACACATTTGGGGCAGAGCTCCTACAATGAGCAGTTCTTC.